This section outlines one T cell receptor (beta chain) sequence together with its context. The target antigen is unknown. Quantitative 5'-RACE with molecular barcodes produced the TCR beta libraries. Each CDR3 protein gets one entry after TCRdb re-called the 5' RACE reads with MiXCR. The data contain around 120,000 distinct CDR3 sequences, roughly an eighth of them singletons. This record belongs to a study of CD8 T cells in ankylosing spondylitis. Study-level points and caveats: Some motif variants had been reported before (in reactive arthritis synovial fluid and blood). The study identified a TCR beta motif of seven or eight highly homologous variants that appeared characteristic of ankylosing spondylitis blood.

J gave up 3 bases and V 6 bases, and 11 bases lay outside the gene matches. The CDR3 sequence is 18 residues long. The chain employs TRBV12-3 or TRBV12-4 and TRBJ2-1, with 13 bases that match TRBD2. This TCR was recovered from a female donor with ankylosing spondylitis or in good health (not recorded which). The material sequenced was blood, either unsorted or a sorted T cell fraction (not recorded which). The chain's CDR3 is CASSSPGLAGDFYNEQFF. The CDR3 DNA is TGTGCCAGCAGCTCTCCCGGACTAGCGGGAGACTTCTACAATGAGCAGTTCTTC.